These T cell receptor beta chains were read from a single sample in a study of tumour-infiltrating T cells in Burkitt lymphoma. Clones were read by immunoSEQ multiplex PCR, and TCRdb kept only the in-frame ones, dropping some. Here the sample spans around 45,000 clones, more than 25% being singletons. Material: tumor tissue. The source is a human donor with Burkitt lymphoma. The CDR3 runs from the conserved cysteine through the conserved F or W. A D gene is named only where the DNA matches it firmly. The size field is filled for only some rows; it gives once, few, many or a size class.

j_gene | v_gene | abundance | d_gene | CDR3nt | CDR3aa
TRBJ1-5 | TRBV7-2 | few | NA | TGTGCCAGCAGCTTTACAGGGTTGAATCAGCCCCAGCATTTT | CASSFTGLNQPQHF
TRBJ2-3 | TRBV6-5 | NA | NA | TGTGCCAGCAGTTACTACCGGAGCACAGATACGCAGTATTTT | CASSYYRSTDTQYF
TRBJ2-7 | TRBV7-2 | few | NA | TGTGCCAGCAGCGGCAAATACGAGCAGTACTTC | CASSGKYEQYF
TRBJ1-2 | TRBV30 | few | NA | TGTGCCTGGACCTATTCCTATAACTATGGCTACACCTTC | CAWTYSYNYGYTF
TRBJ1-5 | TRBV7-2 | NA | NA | TGTGCCAGCAGCTGGCAGGGGTCCAATCAGCCCCAGCATTTT | CASSWQGSNQPQHF
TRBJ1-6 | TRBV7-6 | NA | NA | TGTGCCAGCAGCTTAGAGGGAAATTCACCCCTCCACTTT | CASSLEGNSPLHF
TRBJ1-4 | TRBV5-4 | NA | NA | TGTGCCAGCACCGAAACCCCACAGGGCTCTAATGAAAAACTGTTTTTT | CASTETPQGSNEKLFF
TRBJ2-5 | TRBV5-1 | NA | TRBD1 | TGCGCCAGCAGCTTGACTCCAGGGGGCCAGGAGACCCAGTACTTC | CASSLTPGGQETQYF
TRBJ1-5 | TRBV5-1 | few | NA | TGCGCCAGCAGCTTGGCCGGAGGGGCACATCAGCCCCAGCATTTT | CASSLAGGAHQPQHF
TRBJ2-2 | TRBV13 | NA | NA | TGTGCCAGCAGCCCCAGACTACAAATGAACACCGGGGAGCTGTTTTTT | CASSPRLQMNTGELFF
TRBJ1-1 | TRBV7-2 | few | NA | TGTGCCAGCAGCTTAGGCCACCGACAGCGGAACACTGAAGCTTTCTTT | CASSLGHRQRNTEAFF
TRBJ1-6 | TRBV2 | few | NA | TGTGCCAGCAGTGAAGCGCGAATTCTGGGCTCCTATAATTCACCCCTCCACTTT | CASSEARILGSYNSPLHF
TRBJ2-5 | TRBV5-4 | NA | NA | TGTGCCAGCAGCCTCCCCCGGGACCCCGAGGCCCAGTACTTC | CASSLPRDPEAQYF
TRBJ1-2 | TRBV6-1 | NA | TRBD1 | TGTGCCACACACCCTTATTCAGGGGGCGTCTATGGCTACACCTTC | CATHPYSGGVYGYTF
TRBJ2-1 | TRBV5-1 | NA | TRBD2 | TGCGCCAGCAGCCTCCATAGCGGGGGGGCCGGCAATGAGCAGTTCTTC | CASSLHSGGAGNEQFF
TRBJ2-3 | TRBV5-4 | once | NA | TGTGCCAGCAGCCCCATTCCCACTACGTCTAGCACAGATACGCAGTATTTT | CASSPIPTTSSTDTQYF
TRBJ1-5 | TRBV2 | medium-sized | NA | TGTGCCAGCAACCAAGGACGCCACAATCAGCCCCAGCATTTT | CASNQGRHNQPQHF
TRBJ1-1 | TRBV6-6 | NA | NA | TGTGCCAGCACTCAGGTCCCCGGCAGGAACACTGAAGCTTTCTTT | CASTQVPGRNTEAFF
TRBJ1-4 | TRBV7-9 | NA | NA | TGTGCCAGCAGCTTAATCAGTAGACTAAGGGTAACTAATGAAAAACTGTTTTTT | CASSLISRLRVTNEKLFF
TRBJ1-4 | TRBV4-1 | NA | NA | TGCGCCAGCAGCACCCGGGACGACACATACGAAAAACTGTTTTTT | CASSTRDDTYEKLFF
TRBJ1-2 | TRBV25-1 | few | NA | TGTGCCAGCAGGGAGGACGGCTATGGCTACACCTTC | CASREDGYGYTF
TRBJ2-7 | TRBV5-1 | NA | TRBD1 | TGCGCCAGCAGCTTGGAGGGACAGGGGGTTTTTAGCTCCTACGAGCAGTACTTC | CASSLEGQGVFSSYEQYF
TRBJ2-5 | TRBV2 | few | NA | TGTGCCAGTGAAGGTCGTTCAGCCCAGTACTTC | CASEGRSAQYF
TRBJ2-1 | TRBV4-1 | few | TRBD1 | TGCGCCAGCAGCCACGAGGGACAGGGTTTAGGGAATGAGCAGTTCTTC | CASSHEGQGLGNEQFF
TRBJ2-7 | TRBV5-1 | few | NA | TGCGCCAGCAGCTGGGAATCAACAGGGAACGAGCAGTACTTC | CASSWESTGNEQYF
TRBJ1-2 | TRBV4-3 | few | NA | TGCGCCAGCAGCCCCGTACGGGACGGCGGCTACACCTTC | CASSPVRDGGYTF
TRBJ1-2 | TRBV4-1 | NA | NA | TGCGCCAGCAGCCAACACCCCCGGGACGTTCAGGGCTACACCTTC | CASSQHPRDVQGYTF
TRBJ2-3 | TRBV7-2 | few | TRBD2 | TGTGCCAGCAGCCCGCCTAGCGGGGGACCTAGCACAGATACGCAGTATTTT | CASSPPSGGPSTDTQYF
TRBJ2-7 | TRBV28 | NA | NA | TGTGCCAGCAGTTTAAAGGCTCCCAACGAGCAGTACTTC | CASSLKAPNEQYF
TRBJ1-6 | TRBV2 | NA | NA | TGTGCCAGCAGTATGACCTCCTATAATTCACCCCTCCACTTT | CASSMTSYNSPLHF
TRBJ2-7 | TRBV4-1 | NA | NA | TGCGCCAGCAGCCAACCCGGAATCGACAACGAGCAGTACTTC | CASSQPGIDNEQYF
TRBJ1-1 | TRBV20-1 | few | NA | TGCAGTGCTAGAGTGGGGCCGAGGGCTTTCTTT | CSARVGPRAFF
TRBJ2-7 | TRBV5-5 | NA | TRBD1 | TGTGCCAGCAGCTTGGCCGTCGGACAGGGGATCCACGAGCAGTACTTC | CASSLAVGQGIHEQYF
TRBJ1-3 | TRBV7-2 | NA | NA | TGTGCCAGCAGCCCCCAGCTGGGGGAAGCTGGAAACACCATATATTTT | CASSPQLGEAGNTIYF
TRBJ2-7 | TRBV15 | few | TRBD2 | TGTGCCACCAGCCTCGGTGCGGGGGGGCTTTACGAGCAGTACTTC | CATSLGAGGLYEQYF
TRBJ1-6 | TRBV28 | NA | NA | TGTGCCAGCACCAAGACGGGGTTGTTTTCACCCCTCCACTTT | CASTKTGLFSPLHF
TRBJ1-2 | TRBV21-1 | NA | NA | TGTGCCAGCAGCCCACGGGGAGGGCGCTATGGCTACACCTTC | CASSPRGGRYGYTF
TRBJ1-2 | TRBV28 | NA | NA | TGTGCCAGCACCTCTGGTGCCAGGTCGTATGGCTACACCTTC | CASTSGARSYGYTF
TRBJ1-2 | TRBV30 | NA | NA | TGTGCCTGGTCCCACAGGGTGAATGGCTACACCTTC | CAWSHRVNGYTF
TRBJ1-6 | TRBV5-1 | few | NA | TGCGCCAGCAGCCTGGGTCTTAATTCACCCCTCCACTTT | CASSLGLNSPLHF